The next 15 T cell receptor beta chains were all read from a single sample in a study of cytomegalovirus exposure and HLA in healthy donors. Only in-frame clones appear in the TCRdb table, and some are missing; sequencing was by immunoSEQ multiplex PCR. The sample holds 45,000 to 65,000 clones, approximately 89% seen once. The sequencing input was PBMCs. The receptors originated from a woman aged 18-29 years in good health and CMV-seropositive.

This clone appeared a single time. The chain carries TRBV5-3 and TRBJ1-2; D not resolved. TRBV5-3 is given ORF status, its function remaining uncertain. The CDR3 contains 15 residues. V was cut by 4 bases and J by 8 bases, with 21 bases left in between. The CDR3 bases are TGTGCCAGAAGCGAAAAGAAAGAGGGCATTTGGGGCTACACCTTC. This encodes CARSEKKEGIWGYTF.

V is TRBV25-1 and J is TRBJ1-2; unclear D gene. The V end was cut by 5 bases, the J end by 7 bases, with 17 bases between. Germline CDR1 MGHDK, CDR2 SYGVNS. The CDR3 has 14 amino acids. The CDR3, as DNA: TGTGCCAGCAGTCCCCGGGAGGTCCCGGGTGGCTACACCTTC. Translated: CASSPREVPGGYTF.

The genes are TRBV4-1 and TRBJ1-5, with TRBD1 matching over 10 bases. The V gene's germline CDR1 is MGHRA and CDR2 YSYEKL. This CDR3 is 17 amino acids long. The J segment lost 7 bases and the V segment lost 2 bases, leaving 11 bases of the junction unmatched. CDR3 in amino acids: CASSQSLTGGGRQPQHF. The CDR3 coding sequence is TGCGCCAGCAGCCAATCCTTGACAGGGGGCGGACGGCAGCCCCAGCATTTT.

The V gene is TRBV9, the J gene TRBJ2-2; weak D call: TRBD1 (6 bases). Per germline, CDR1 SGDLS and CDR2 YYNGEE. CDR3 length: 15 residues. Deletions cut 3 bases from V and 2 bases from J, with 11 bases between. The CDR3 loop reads CASSAGQPNTGELFF. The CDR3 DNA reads TGTGCCAGCAGCGCGGGACAACCAAACACCGGGGAGCTGTTTTTT.

This CDR3 is CASSLLGGAKQKTQYF. The CDR3 DNA is TGTGCCAGCAGTTTATTGGGGGGGGCAAAACAAAAGACCCAGTACTTC. V usage is TRBV28 and J usage is TRBJ2-5, with D maybe TRBD2 (7 bases). CDR1 and CDR2 (germline): MDHEN, SYDVKM. The CDR3 covers 16 residues. V dropped 1 base and J dropped 6 bases, with 18 bases sitting between them. Looking up the rest from reference TRBV28 and TRBJ2-5 gives the full variable domain: DVKVTQSSRYLVKRTGEKVFLECVQDMDHENMFWYRQDPGLGLRLIYFSYDVKMKEKGDIPEGYSVSREKKERFSLILESASTNQTSMYLCASSLLGGAKQKTQYFGPGTRLLVL.

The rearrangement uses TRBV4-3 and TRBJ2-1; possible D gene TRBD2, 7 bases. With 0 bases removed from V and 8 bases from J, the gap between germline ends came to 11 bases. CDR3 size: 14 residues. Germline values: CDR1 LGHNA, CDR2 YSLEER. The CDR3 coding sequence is TGCGCCAGCAGCCAAGAATCGGGGGGCCATGAGCAGTTCTTC. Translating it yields CASSQESGGHEQFF.

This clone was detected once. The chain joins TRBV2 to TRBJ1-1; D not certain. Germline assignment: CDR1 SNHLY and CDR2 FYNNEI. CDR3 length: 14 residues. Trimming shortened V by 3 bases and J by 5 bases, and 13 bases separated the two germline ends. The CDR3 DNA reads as TGTGCCAGCAGTGATATGGTATACAGAACTGAAGCTTTCTTT. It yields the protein CASSDMVYRTEAFF.

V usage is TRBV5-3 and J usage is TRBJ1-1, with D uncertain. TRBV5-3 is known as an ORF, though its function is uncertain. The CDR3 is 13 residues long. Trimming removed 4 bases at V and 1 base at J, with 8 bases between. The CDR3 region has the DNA TGTGCCAGAAGCCCGGGTGAGAACACTGAAGCTTTCTTT. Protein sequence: CARSPGENTEAFF.

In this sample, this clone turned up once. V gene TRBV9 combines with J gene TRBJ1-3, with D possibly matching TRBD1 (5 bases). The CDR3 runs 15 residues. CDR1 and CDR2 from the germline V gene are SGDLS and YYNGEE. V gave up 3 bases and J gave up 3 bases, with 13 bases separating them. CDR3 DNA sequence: TGTGCCAGCAGCGCTCAGGGTGGTGGTGGAAACACCATATATTTT. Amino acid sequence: CASSAQGGGGNTIYF.

CDR3 coding DNA: TGTGCCAGCAGCCCACTACAGTCCGCGGGTGGCTACACCTTC. It yields the protein CASSPLQSAGGYTF. The chain uses TRBV7-6 and TRBJ1-2; D uncertain. Between the trimmed V and J ends, which lost 5 bases and 7 bases, there was a span of 17 bases. The CDR3 loop spans 14 amino acids. CDR1 is SGHVS and CDR2 is FNYEAQ in the germline V gene.

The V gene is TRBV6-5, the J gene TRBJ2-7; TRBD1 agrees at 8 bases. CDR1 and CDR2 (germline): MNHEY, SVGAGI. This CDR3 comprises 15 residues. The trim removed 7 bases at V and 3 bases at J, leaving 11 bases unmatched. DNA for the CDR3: TGTGCCAGCACTAAAGACCGGGACAGGCTCTACGAGCAGTACTTC. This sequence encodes CASTKDRDRLYEQYF.

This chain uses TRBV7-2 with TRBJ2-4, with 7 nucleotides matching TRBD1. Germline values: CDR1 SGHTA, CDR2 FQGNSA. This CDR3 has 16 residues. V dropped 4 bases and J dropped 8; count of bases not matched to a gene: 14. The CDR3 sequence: CASSSFPRGSGYIQYF. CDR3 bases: TGTGCCAGCAGCTCGTTCCCCAGGGGGTCTGGGTACATTCAGTACTTC.

Here the CDR3 reads CASSQAGGYNEQFF. DNA of the CDR3: TGCGCCAGCAGCCAAGCGGGGGGGTACAATGAGCAGTTCTTC. The chain has TRBV10-1 and TRBJ2-1, with TRBD2 matching over 10 bases. V shed 6 bases, J shed 4 bases, and the junction held 3 bases outside the gene matches. The CDR3 covers 14 residues. Germline V CDR1 and CDR2: WNHNN, SYGVQD (reference sequence).

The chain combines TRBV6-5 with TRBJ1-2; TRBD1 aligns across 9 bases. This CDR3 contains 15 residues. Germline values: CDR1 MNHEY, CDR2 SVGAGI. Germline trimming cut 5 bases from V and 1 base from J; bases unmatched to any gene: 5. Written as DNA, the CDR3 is TGTGCCAGCAGTCCTCGGACAGGGGATAACTATGGCTACACCTTC. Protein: CASSPRTGDNYGYTF.

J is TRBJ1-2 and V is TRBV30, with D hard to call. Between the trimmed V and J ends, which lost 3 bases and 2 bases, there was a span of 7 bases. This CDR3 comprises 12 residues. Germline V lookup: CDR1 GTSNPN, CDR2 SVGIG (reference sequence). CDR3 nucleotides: TGTGCCTGGAGCGGGGAGAACTATGGCTACACCTTC. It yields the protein CAWSGENYGYTF.